This T cell receptor (beta chain) was observed in a study of blood T cell repertoires in COVID-19. Across the study: Italy, Spain and the United States were the sources of the convalescent and acute COVID-19 samples. T cells, B-cell-depleted T cells, or PBMCs provided the cDNA or gDNA that served as material.

Data came from immunoSEQ multiplex PCR; TCRdb stores just in-frame clones and leaves some out. The sample carries 170,000 or so clones, approximately 78% recorded once. Participants spanned ages roughly 18 to 90 years and resided in about two dozen US areas. Clinical history reported by participants formed the basis on which cohorts were assigned. There are a few counts of this clone. The sequence was collected from a woman in her 50s who had recovered from COVID-19. The specimen sequenced was PBMCs or T cells enriched from blood (not recorded which).

In DNA, the CDR3 is TGTGTCAGAAGCTCGACCTCAATGGGGGGGTTGACAACTAATGAAAAACTGTTTTTT. Translation: CVRSSTSMGGLTTNEKLFF. J is TRBJ1-4 and V is TRBV7-5. TRBV7-5 corresponds to a pseudogene. The CDR3 contains 19 residues.